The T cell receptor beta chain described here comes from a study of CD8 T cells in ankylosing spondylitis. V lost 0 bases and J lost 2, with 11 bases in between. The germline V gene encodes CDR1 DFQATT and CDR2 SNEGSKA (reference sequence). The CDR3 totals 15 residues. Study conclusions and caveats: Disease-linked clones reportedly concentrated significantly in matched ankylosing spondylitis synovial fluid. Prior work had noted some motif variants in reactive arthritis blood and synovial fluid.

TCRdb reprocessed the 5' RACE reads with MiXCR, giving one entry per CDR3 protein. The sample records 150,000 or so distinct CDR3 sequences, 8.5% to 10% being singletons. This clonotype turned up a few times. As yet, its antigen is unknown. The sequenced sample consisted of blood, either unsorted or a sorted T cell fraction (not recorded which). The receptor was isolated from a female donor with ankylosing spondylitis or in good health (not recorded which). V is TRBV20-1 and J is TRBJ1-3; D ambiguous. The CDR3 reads CSAREREKAGNTIYF. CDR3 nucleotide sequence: TGCAGTGCTAGAGAGAGGGAAAAGGCTGGAAACACCATATATTTT.